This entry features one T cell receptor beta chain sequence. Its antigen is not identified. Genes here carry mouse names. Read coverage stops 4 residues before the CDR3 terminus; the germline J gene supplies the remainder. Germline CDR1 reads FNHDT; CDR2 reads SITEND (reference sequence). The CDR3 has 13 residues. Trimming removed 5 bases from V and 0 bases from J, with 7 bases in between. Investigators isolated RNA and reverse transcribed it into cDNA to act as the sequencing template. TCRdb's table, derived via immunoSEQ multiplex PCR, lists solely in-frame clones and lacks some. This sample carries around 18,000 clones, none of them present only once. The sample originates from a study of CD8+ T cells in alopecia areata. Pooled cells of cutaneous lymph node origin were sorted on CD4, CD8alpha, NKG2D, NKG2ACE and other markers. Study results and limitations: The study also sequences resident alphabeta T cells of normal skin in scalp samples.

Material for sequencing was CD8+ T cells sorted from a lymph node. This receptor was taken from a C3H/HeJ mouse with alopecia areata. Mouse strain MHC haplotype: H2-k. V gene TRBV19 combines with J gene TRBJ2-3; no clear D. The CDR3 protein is CASSQDSAETLYF. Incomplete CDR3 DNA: TGTGCCAGCAGCCAGGATAGTGCAGAA.